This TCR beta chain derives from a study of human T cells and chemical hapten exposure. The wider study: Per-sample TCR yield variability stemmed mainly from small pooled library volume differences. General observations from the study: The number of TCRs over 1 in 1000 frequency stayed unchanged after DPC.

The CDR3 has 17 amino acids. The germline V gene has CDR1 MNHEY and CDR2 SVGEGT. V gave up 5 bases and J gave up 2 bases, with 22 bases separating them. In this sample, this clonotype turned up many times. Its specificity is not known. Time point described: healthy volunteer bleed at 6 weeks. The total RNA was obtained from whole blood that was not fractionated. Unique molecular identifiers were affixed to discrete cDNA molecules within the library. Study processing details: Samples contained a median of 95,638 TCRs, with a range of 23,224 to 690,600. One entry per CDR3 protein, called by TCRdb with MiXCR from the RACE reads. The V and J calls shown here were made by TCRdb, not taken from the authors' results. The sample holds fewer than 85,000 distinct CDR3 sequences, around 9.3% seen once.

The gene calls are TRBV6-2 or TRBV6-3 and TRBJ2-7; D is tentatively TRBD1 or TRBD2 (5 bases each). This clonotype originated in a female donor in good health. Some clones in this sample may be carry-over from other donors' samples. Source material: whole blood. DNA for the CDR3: TGTGCCAGCAGTGACGCCGGCCTCGGGACGTTCGCCTACGAGCAGTACTTC. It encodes CASSDAGLGTFAYEQYF.